A selection of T cell receptor beta chains follows, all from one sample in a study of T cell responses to AZD1222 COVID-19 vaccine. Sequencing was performed with immunoSEQ multiplex PCR; in TCRdb, only in-frame clones are kept and a portion is missing. This table holds roughly 160,000 clones, approximately 91% found once. The sample was peripheral blood, taken on day 0 of AZD1222 vaccination. The source of these receptors is an adult in good health. CDR3s include the opening cysteine and the closing phenylalanine or tryptophan. Fields, in order: clone size, V gene, J gene, D gene, CDR3 protein, CDR3 DNA. A D gene is named only where the DNA matches it firmly. Size is stated for part of the rows, as once, few or many counts, or as a class when the clone is expanded.

-	TRBV25-1	TRBJ2-1	-	CASSEPPSREQFF	TGTGCCAGCAGTGAACCCCCGTCACGTGAGCAGTTCTTC
-	TRBV3-1/TRBV3-2	TRBJ2-1	TRBD2	CASSQFGSGTYNEQFF	TGTGCCAGCAGCCAATTCGGTAGCGGGACTTACAATGAGCAGTTCTTC
-	TRBV12-5	TRBJ1-1	-	CASGLVLSGVQKNTEAFF	TGTGCTAGTGGTTTGGTCCTTTCGGGTGTGCAAAAGAACACTGAAGCTTTCTTT
-	TRBV5-1	TRBJ1-5	TRBD1	CASSPGQGNHQPQHF	TGCGCCAGCAGCCCGGGACAGGGTAATCATCAGCCCCAGCATTTT
-	TRBV10-3	TRBJ1-1	-	CAISESKGVTEAFF	TGTGCCATCAGTGAGTCGAAGGGGGTTACTGAAGCTTTCTTT
-	TRBV9	TRBJ2-7	TRBD1	CASSVGQGAAEQYF	TGTGCCAGCAGCGTAGGACAGGGGGCGGCCGAGCAGTACTTC
-	TRBV29-1	TRBJ1-2	-	CSVRGDYGYTF	TGCAGCGTTAGGGGCGACTATGGCTACACCTTC
once	TRBV4-3	TRBJ1-3	-	CASSQDRIGDTIYF	TGCGCCAGCAGCCAAGATCGGATAGGAGACACCATATATTTT
-	TRBV6-2/TRBV6-3	TRBJ1-2	-	CASSYGSGGYTF	TGTGCCAGCAGTTACGGCAGCGGGGGCTACACCTTC
-	TRBV5-1	TRBJ1-2	-	CASSLRFGGYGYTF	TGCGCCAGCAGCTTAAGGTTCGGTGGATATGGCTACACCTTC
once	TRBV5-4	TRBJ2-3	-	CASSPTRTITDTQYF	TGTGCCAGCAGCCCCACACGGACCATCACAGATACGCAGTATTTT
few	TRBV27	TRBJ2-7	-	CASSAPGLSTYEQYF	TGTGCCAGCAGCGCCCCGGGACTGTCAACCTACGAGCAGTACTTC
-	TRBV7-3	TRBJ1-1	-	CASSEQGSGEAFF	TGTGCCAGCAGCGAACAGGGATCGGGTGAAGCTTTCTTT
-	TRBV4-1	TRBJ1-3	-	CASSQPTLTAGNTIYF	TGCGCCAGCAGCCAACCCACTCTGACAGCTGGAAACACCATATATTTT
-	TRBV10-3	TRBJ2-1	-	CAISNHGTAYNEQFF	TGTGCCATCAGCAACCACGGGACCGCTTACAATGAGCAGTTCTTC
-	TRBV28	TRBJ1-5	TRBD1	CASSPWEAGGTGQPQHF	TGTGCCAGCAGTCCATGGGAGGCAGGGGGGACGGGACAGCCCCAGCATTTT
-	TRBV5-1	TRBJ2-2	TRBD2	CASSFFGAGYMTGELFF	TGCGCCAGCAGCTTCTTTGGAGCGGGGTATATGACCGGGGAGCTGTTTTTT
-	TRBV6-5	TRBJ2-6	TRBD1	CASSRGSGANVLTF	TGTGCCAGCAGCAGGGGGTCTGGGGCCAACGTCCTGACTTTC
-	TRBV28	TRBJ1-3	-	CASSPPNSGNTIYF	TGTGCCAGCAGCCCTCCAAATTCTGGAAACACCATATATTTT
few	TRBV27	TRBJ1-5	-	CASRGGWAYNQPQHF	TGTGCCAGCAGGGGCGGGTGGGCGTACAATCAGCCCCAGCATTTT
-	TRBV24-1	TRBJ2-2	TRBD1	CATSPGGSNTGELFF	TGTGCCACCAGTCCAGGGGGTTCGAACACCGGGGAGCTGTTTTTT
-	TRBV18	TRBJ2-5	-	CASSPRQKETQYF	TGTGCCAGCTCACCAAGGCAGAAAGAGACCCAGTACTTC
-	TRBV7-3	TRBJ2-2	TRBD1	CASSPGPGQANTGELFF	TGTGCCAGCAGCCCAGGACCGGGACAGGCTAACACCGGGGAGCTGTTTTTT
once	TRBV9	TRBJ1-2	-	CASSVAGGGTGGYTF	TGTGCCAGCAGCGTAGCCGGCGGGGGGACCGGTGGCTACACCTTC
-	TRBV6-5	TRBJ2-2	TRBD1	CANTPGQGTGELFF	TGTGCCAATACTCCGGGACAGGGTACCGGGGAGCTGTTTTTT
-	TRBV6-2/TRBV6-3	TRBJ1-5	-	CASSYDRYQPQHF	TGTGCCAGCAGTTACGATAGGTATCAGCCCCAGCATTTT
-	TRBV13	TRBJ2-3	-	CASSALNSDTQYF	TGTGCCAGCAGCGCTCTAAACTCAGATACGCAGTATTTT
once	TRBV28	TRBJ1-2	-	CASSLTGITGFGGGYTF	TGTGCCAGCAGTCTTACCGGAATAACAGGGTTCGGAGGTGGCTACACCTTC
-	TRBV6-5	TRBJ1-3	-	CASSFAGGNTIYF	TGTGCCAGCAGTTTCGCGGGGGGAAACACCATATATTTT
-	TRBV2	TRBJ1-5	-	CASSVKRDNQPQHF	TGTGCCAGCAGTGTCAAAAGGGATAATCAGCCCCAGCATTTT
-	TRBV6-5	TRBJ1-4	-	CASSYLGVGEKLFF	TGTGCCAGCAGTTACCTCGGGGTGGGGGAAAAACTGTTTTTT
-	TRBV7-2	TRBJ1-5	-	CASSLGRGNQPQHF	TGTGCCAGCAGCTTAGGACGGGGCAATCAGCCCCAGCATTTT
-	TRBV28	TRBJ1-2	TRBD1	CASSSTGTGTGYTF	TGTGCCAGCAGTTCCACCGGGACAGGGACTGGCTACACCTTC
-	TRBV10-2	TRBJ2-2	-	CATRKVRLTNTGELFF	TGCGCCACCCGTAAGGTTAGGCTAACGAACACCGGGGAGCTGTTTTTT
once	TRBV7-9	TRBJ1-4	-	CASSFTLGSEKLFF	TGTGCCAGCAGCTTTACCTTAGGGAGTGAAAAACTGTTTTTT
-	TRBV4-1	TRBJ1-1	TRBD1	CASSQRDSFNTEAFF	TGCGCCAGCAGCCAAAGGGACAGCTTTAACACTGAAGCTTTCTTT
-	TRBV25-1	TRBJ1-4	-	CASSGRANEKLFF	TGTGCCAGCAGTGGAAGGGCAAATGAAAAACTGTTTTTT
-	TRBV10-3	TRBJ1-1	TRBD1	CAISSAGQPNTEAFF	TGTGCCATCAGTTCGGCGGGACAGCCGAACACTGAAGCTTTCTTT
-	TRBV9	TRBJ2-5	-	CASSVAGTNQETQYF	TGTGCCAGCAGCGTAGCGGGGACCAACCAAGAGACCCAGTACTTC
-	TRBV9	TRBJ1-2	-	CASSVAAVSDYGYTF	TGTGCCAGCAGCGTAGCGGCCGTCAGTGACTATGGCTACACCTTC
-	TRBV29-1	TRBJ1-2	-	CSVNSLQGGNGYTF	TGCAGCGTTAACTCTCTCCAGGGAGGGAATGGCTACACCTTC
-	TRBV28	TRBJ2-1	TRBD2	CASSAPLAGNYNEQFF	TGTGCCAGCAGTGCCCCCCTAGCGGGGAATTACAATGAGCAGTTCTTC
-	TRBV24-1	TRBJ1-5	-	CATSDPRGGDQPQHF	TGTGCCACCAGTGACCCCAGGGGCGGGGATCAGCCCCAGCATTTT
once	TRBV7-8	TRBJ1-4	-	CASSLDPGVNEKLFF	TGTGCCAGCAGCTTAGACCCGGGGGTAAATGAAAAACTGTTTTTT
-	TRBV11-2	TRBJ1-2	-	CASNPVGGYGYTF	TGTGCCAGCAACCCCGTAGGAGGGTATGGCTACACCTTC
-	TRBV2	TRBJ1-1	-	CASIARGRPEAFF	TGTGCCAGCATCGCCAGGGGAAGGCCTGAAGCTTTCTTT
few	TRBV2	TRBJ1-2	-	CASSWDSVNGYTF	TGTGCCAGCAGCTGGGACTCGGTGAATGGCTACACCTTC
-	TRBV28	TRBJ1-1	-	CASSLLTGNLNTEAFF	TGTGCCAGCAGCCTTCTAACCGGAAACCTGAACACTGAAGCTTTCTTT
-	TRBV5-1	TRBJ2-2	TRBD2	CASSSFTSGATGELFF	TGCGCCAGCAGCTCCTTTACTAGCGGGGCCACCGGGGAGCTGTTTTTT
-	TRBV12-3/TRBV12-4	TRBJ2-1	-	CASSSGGYEQFF	TGTGCCAGCAGTTCCGGGGGATATGAGCAGTTCTTC
-	TRBV30	TRBJ2-1	TRBD2	CAWIRTSGGAGNEQFF	TGTGCCTGGATTCGGACTAGCGGGGGGGCCGGGAATGAGCAGTTCTTC
-	TRBV2	TRBJ2-7	TRBD1	CASSEGGRGRSLYEQYF	TGTGCCAGCAGTGAAGGGGGCAGGGGGCGATCTTTATACGAGCAGTACTTC
-	TRBV13	TRBJ2-2	TRBD2	CASSFSGRAGELFF	TGTGCCAGCAGCTTTTCAGGGAGGGCCGGGGAGCTGTTTTTT